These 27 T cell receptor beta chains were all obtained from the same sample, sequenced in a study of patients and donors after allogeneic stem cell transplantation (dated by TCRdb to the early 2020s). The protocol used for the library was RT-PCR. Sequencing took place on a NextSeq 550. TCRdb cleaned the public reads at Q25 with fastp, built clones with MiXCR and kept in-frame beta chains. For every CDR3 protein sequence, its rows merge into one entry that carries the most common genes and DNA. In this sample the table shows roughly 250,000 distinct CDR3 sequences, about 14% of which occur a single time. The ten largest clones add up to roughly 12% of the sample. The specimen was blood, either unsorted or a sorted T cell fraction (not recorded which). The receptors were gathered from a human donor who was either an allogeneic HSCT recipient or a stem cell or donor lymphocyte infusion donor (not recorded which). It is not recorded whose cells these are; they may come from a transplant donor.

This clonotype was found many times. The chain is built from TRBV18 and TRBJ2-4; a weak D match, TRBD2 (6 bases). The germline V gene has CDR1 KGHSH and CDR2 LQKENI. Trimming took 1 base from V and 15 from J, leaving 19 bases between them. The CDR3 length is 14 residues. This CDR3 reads CASSPLLASSSWYF. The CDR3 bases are TGTGCCAGCTCACCACTACTAGCCTCTTCTTCATGGTACTTC.

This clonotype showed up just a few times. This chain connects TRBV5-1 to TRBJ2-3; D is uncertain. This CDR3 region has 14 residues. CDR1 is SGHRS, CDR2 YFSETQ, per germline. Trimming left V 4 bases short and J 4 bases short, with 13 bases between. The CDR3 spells CASSLLTQPDTQYF. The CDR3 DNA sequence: TGCGCCAGCAGCCTCCTGACCCAACCAGATACGCAGTATTTT.

The CDR3 DNA sequence: TGTGCCAGCAGTGTAGACAGGGGGGACCGTGCCAAAAACATTCAGTACTTC. Residues: CASSVDRGDRAKNIQYF. The chain employs TRBV28 and TRBJ2-4, with TRBD1 matching over 9 bases. V dropped 5 bases and J dropped 1; count of bases not matched to a gene: 9. The CDR3 runs to 17 residues. Germline-derived CDR1 and CDR2 are MDHEN and SYDVKM.

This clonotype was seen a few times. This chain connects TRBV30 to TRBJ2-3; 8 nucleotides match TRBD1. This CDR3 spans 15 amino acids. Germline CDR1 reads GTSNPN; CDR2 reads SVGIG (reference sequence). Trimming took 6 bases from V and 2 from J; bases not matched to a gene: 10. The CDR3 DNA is TGTGCCTGCAAAGACAGGGGAATAAACACAGATACGCAGTATTTT. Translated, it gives CACKDRGINTDTQYF.

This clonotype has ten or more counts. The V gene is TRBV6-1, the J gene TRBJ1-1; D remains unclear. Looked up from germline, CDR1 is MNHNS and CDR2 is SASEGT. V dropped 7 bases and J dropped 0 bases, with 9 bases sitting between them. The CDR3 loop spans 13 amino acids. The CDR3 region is CASTSTVNTEAFF. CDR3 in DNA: TGTGCCAGCACTTCGACGGTGAACACTGAAGCTTTCTTT.

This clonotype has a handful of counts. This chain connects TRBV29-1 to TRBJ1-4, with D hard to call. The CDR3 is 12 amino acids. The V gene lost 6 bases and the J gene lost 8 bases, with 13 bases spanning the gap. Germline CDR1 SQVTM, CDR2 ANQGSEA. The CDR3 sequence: CSVGRVGEKLFF. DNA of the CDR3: TGCAGCGTCGGGAGAGTTGGCGAAAAACTGTTTTTT.

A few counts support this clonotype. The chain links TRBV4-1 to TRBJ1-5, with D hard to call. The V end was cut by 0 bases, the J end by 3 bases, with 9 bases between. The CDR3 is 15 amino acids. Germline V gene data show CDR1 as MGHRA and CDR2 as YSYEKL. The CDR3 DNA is TGCGCCAGCAGCCAAGAATGGGTTACCAATCAGCCCCAGCATTTT. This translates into CASSQEWVTNQPQHF.

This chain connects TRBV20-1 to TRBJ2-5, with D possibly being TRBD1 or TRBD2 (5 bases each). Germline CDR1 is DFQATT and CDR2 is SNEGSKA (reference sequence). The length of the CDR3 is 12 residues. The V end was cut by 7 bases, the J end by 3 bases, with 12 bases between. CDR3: CSGTGPEETQYF. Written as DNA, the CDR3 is TGCAGTGGGACGGGGCCAGAAGAGACCCAGTACTTC.

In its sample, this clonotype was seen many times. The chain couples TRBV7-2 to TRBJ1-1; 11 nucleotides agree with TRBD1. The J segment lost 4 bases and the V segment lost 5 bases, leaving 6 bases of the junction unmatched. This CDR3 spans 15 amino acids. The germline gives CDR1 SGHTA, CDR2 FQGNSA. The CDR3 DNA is TGTGCCAGCAGCCGTGGCGGGACAGGGGGCACTGAAGCTTTCTTT. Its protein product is CASSRGGTGGTEAFF.

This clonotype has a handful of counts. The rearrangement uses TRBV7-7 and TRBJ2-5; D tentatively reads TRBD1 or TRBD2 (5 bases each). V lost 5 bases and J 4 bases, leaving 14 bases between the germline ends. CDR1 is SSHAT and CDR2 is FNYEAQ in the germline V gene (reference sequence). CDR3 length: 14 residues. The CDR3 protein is CASSPGSHPETQYF. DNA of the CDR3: TGTGCCAGCAGCCCAGGGAGCCACCCAGAGACCCAGTACTTC. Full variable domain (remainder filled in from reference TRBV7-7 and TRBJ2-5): GAGVSQSPRYKVTKRGQDVTLRCDPISSHATLYWYQQALGQGPEFLTYFNYEAQPDKSGLPSDRFSAERPEGSISTLTIQRTEQRDSAMYRCASSPGSHPETQYFGPGTRLLVL.

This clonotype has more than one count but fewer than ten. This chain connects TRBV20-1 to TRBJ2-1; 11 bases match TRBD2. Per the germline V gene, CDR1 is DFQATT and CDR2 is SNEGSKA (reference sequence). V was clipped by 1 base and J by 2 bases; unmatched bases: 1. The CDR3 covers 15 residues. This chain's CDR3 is CSARGLAGTYNEQFF. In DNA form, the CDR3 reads TGCAGTGCTAGAGGACTAGCGGGAACCTACAATGAGCAGTTCTTC.

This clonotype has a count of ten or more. CDR3 sequence: CASSFQTGFNEKLFF. As DNA, the CDR3 is TGTGCCAGCAGCTTCCAGACAGGGTTTAATGAAAAACTGTTTTTT. The gene calls are TRBV5-6 and TRBJ1-4; TRBD1 aligns across 7 bases. The CDR3 sequence is 15 residues long. Germline values: CDR1 SGHDT, CDR2 YYEEEE. The ends lost 2 bases at V and 4 bases at J; junction bases unmatched: 5.

The CDR3 DNA sequence: TGTGCCACCAGTGACTCCCCCATCCAGGATGAGCAGTTCTTC. This sequence encodes CATSDSPIQDEQFF. This chain uses TRBV24-1 with TRBJ2-1; D not resolved. Trimming removed 4 bases from V and 8 bases from J, with 14 bases in between. Germline-derived CDR1 and CDR2 are KGHDR and SFDVKD. The CDR3 runs 14 residues.

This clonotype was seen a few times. The CDR3 loop reads CASSARRRPEAFF. As DNA, the CDR3 is TGTGCCAGCAGCGCCCGGAGGAGGCCTGAAGCTTTCTTT. The rearrangement links TRBV7-2 to TRBJ1-1, with D uncertain. The V end lost 5 bases, the J end lost 6 bases, and 13 bases lay between the germline ends. The germline V gene encodes CDR1 SGHTA and CDR2 FQGNSA. This CDR3 is built from 13 residues. The full variable domain, completed using reference TRBV7-2 and TRBJ1-1, is GAGVSQSPSNKVTEKGKDVELRCDPISGHTALYWYRQSLGQGLEFLIYFQGNSAPDKSGLPSDRFSAERTGGSVSTLTIQRTQQEDSAVYLCASSARRRPEAFFGQGTRLTVV.

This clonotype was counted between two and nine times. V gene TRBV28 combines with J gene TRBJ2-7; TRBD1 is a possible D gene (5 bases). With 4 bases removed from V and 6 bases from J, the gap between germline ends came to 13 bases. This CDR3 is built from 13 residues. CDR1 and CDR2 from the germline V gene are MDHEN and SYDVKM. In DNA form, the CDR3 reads TGTGCCAGCAGTTCGCACCAGGGTTCCGAGCAGTACTTC. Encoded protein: CASSSHQGSEQYF. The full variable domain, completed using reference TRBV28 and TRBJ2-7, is DVKVTQSSRYLVKRTGEKVFLECVQDMDHENMFWYRQDPGLGLRLIYFSYDVKMKEKGDIPEGYSVSREKKERFSLILESASTNQTSMYLCASSSHQGSEQYFGPGTRLTVT.

CDR3 DNA: TGTGCCAGCAGCCCCGGGACAGGGGTGGTTCCCTACGAGCAGTACTTC. This gives the protein CASSPGTGVVPYEQYF. The rearrangement links TRBV9 to TRBJ2-7, with 10 bases lining up with TRBD1. CDR1 and CDR2 (germline): SGDLS, YYNGEE. This CDR3 spans 16 amino acids. V was pared by 4 bases and J by 2 bases, with 9 bases of the junction left unmatched. Variable domain in full (rest from reference TRBV9 and TRBJ2-7): DSGVTQTPKHLITATGQRVTLRCSPRSGDLSVYWYQQSLDQGLQFLIQYYNGEERAKGNILERFSAQQFPDLHSELNLSSLELGDSALYFCASSPGTGVVPYEQYFGPGTRLTVT.

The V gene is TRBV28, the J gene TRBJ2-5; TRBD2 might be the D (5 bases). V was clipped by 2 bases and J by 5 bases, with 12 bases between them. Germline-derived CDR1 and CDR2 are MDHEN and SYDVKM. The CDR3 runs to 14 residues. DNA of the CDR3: TGTGCCAGCAGTTTACCGGTGGGAGCGGAGACCCAGTACTTC. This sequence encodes CASSLPVGAETQYF.

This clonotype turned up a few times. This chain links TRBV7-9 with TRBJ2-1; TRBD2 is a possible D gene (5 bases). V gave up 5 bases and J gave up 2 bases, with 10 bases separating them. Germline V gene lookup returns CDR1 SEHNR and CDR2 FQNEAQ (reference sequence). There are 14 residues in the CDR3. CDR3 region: CASSPHGTYNEQFF. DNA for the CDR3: TGTGCCAGCAGCCCCCACGGGACCTACAATGAGCAGTTCTTC.

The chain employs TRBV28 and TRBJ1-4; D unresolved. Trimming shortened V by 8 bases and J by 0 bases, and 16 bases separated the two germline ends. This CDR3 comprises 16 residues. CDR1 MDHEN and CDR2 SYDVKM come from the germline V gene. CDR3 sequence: CASETSGRATNEKLFF. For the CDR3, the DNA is TGTGCCAGCGAAACATCAGGACGTGCAACTAATGAAAAACTGTTTTTT. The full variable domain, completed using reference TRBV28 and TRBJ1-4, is DVKVTQSSRYLVKRTGEKVFLECVQDMDHENMFWYRQDPGLGLRLIYFSYDVKMKEKGDIPEGYSVSREKKERFSLILESASTNQTSMYLCASETSGRATNEKLFFGSGTQLSVL.

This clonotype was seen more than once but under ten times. Here the CDR3 reads CASSKVSYEQYF. The CDR3 DNA reads TGTGCCAGCAGCAAGGTCTCCTACGAGCAGTACTTC. The chain recombines TRBV6-1 with TRBJ2-7; no clear D. The ends were cut back, 6 bases at V and 0 bases at J, with 6 bases in the middle. Germline V gene sequence: CDR1 MNHNS, CDR2 SASEGT. The CDR3 is made up of 12 amino acids.

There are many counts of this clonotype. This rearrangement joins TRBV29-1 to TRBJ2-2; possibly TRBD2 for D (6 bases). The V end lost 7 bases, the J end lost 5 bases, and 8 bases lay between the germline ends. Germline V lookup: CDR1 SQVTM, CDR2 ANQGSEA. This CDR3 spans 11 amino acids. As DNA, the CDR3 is TGCAGCGCGGGGGAGACCGGGGAGCTGTTTTTT. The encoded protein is CSAGETGELFF.

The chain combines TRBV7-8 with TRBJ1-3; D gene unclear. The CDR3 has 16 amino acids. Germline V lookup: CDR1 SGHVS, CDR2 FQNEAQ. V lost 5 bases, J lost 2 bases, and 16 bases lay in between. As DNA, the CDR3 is TGTGCCAGCAGCCCAAGAGGTGCAGGTGCTGGAAACACCATATATTTT. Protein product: CASSPRGAGAGNTIYF.

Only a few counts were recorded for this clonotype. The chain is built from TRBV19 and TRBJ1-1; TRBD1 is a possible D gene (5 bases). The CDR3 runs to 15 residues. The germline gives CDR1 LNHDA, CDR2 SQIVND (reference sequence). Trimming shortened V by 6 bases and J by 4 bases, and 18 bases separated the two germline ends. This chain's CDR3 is CASRKGGDRGTEAFF. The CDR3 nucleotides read TGTGCCAGTAGAAAAGGAGGGGACCGAGGCACTGAAGCTTTCTTT.

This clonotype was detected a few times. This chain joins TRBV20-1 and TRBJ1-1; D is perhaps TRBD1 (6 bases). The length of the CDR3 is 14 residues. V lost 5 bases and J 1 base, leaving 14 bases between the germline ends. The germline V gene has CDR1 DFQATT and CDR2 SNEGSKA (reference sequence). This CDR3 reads CSALAGTQNTEAFF. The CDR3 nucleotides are TGCAGTGCTCTCGCCGGGACACAGAACACTGAAGCTTTCTTT.

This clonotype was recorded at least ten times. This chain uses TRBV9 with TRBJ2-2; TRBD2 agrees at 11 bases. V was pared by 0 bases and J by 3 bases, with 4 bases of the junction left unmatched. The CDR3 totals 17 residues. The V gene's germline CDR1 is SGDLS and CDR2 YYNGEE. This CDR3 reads CASSVATSGTYTGELFF. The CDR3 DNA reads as TGTGCCAGCAGCGTAGCGACTAGCGGGACCTACACCGGGGAGCTGTTTTTT.

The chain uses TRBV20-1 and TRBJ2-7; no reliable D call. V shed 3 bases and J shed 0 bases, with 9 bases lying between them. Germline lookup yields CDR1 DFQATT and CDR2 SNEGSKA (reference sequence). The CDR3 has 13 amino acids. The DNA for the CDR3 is TGCAGTGCTAGCGGGCCCAGCTCCTACGAGCAGTACTTC. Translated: CSASGPSSYEQYF.

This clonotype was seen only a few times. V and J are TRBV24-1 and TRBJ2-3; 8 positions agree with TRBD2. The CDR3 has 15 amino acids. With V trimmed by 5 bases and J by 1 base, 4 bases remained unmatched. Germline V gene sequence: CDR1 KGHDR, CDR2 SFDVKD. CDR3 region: CATSGPGGGTDTQYF. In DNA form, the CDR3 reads TGTGCCACCAGTGGACCGGGAGGGGGCACAGATACGCAGTATTTT.